The 26 T cell receptor beta chains below were found in one sample sequenced in a study of blood T cell repertoires in COVID-19. TCRdb's table, derived via immunoSEQ multiplex PCR, lists solely in-frame clones and lacks some. The data hold 60,000 to 75,000 clones, with more than 75% observed a single time. Input material: peripheral blood. The receptors come from a human donor in a cohort sampled during active COVID-19.

The chain joins TRBV28 to TRBJ1-5; D not resolved. This CDR3 region has 16 residues. From germline, CDR1 is MDHEN and CDR2 SYDVKM. The V gene lost 2 bases and the J gene lost 7 bases, with 18 bases spanning the gap. The CDR3 protein is CASSLAGRREVQPQHF. In DNA form, the CDR3 reads TGTGCCAGCAGTTTAGCGGGGAGGCGGGAGGTCCAGCCCCAGCATTTT.

The chain employs TRBV2 and TRBJ2-3, with 7 bases identical to TRBD1. Trimming at V came to 6 bases and at J to 4 bases, leaving 7 bases not matched to a gene. CDR1 SNHLY and CDR2 FYNNEI come from the germline V gene. The CDR3 contains 14 residues. CDR3 nucleotide sequence: TGTGCCAGCAGGGGGACAGTAGACGCAGATACGCAGTATTTT. Amino acid sequence: CASRGTVDADTQYF.

The CDR3: CASSTNPGYSTDTQYF. The CDR3 DNA reads as TGTGCCAGTAGCACTAATCCAGGGTACAGCACAGATACGCAGTATTTT. The V and J genes are TRBV19 and TRBJ2-3; TRBD1 is a possible D gene (5 bases). CDR3 length: 16 residues. Germline V gives CDR1 LNHDA, CDR2 SQIVND (reference sequence). V lost 6 bases and J 0 bases, leaving 16 bases between the germline ends.

The chain carries TRBV19 and TRBJ1-2; a possible D gene is TRBD1 (6 bases). Germline CDR1 reads LNHDA; CDR2 reads SQIVND (reference sequence). The CDR3 spans 17 residues. V dropped 6 bases and J dropped 2 bases, with 22 bases sitting between them. DNA of the CDR3: TGTGCCAGTAGCCTCAACCTTTTCGAGGGGGTAAACTATGGCTACACCTTC. This sequence encodes CASSLNLFEGVNYGYTF.

This clone appeared a few times. The V call is TRBV19, the J call TRBJ1-3; 7 bases are a match to TRBD1. V lost 8 bases, J lost 2 bases, and 6 bases stayed unmatched. Germline V gene lookup returns CDR1 LNHDA and CDR2 SQIVND (reference sequence). This CDR3 has 14 residues. The CDR3 loop reads CASYTGAPGNTIYF. CDR3 in DNA: TGTGCCAGTTACACAGGGGCACCTGGAAACACCATATATTTT.

The V and J genes are TRBV11-2 and TRBJ2-2; 12 bases match TRBD2. The germline V gene has CDR1 SGHAT and CDR2 FQNNGV. Trimming removed 4 bases from V and 9 bases from J; junction bases left unmatched: 12. The CDR3 spans 17 residues. The CDR3 loop reads CASSWGPVTSGSRELFF. The DNA of the CDR3 is TGTGCCAGCAGCTGGGGACCGGTGACTAGCGGGAGCAGGGAGCTGTTTTTT. The whole variable domain, remainder taken from reference TRBV11-2 and TRBJ2-2, is EAGVAQSPRYKIIEKRQSVAFWCNPISGHATLYWYQQILGQGPKLLIQFQNNGVVDDSQLPKDRFSAERLKGVDSTLKIQPAKLEDSAVYLCASSWGPVTSGSRELFFGEGSRLTVL.

V usage is TRBV28 and J usage is TRBJ1-2; TRBD1 might be the D (5 bases). The CDR3 consists of 13 residues. Germline lookup yields CDR1 MDHEN and CDR2 SYDVKM. V lost 4 bases and J lost 8, with 14 bases in between. CDR3 amino acids: CASSSGTNGGYTF. The CDR3 DNA is TGTGCCAGCAGTTCCGGGACTAACGGGGGCTACACCTTC.

V gene TRBV21-1 combines with J gene TRBJ2-2; the DNA was not compared with TRBD1, the D call given in the table. TRBV21-1 represents a pseudogene. The CDR3 length is 15 residues. The CDR3 sequence: CASSAEYRGTGELFF. CDR3 DNA: TGTGCCAGCAGCGCCGAATACAGGGGGACCGGGGAGCTGTTTTTT.

The chain couples TRBV6-4 to TRBJ2-2; tentative D call: TRBD1 (5 bases). V lost 6 bases, J lost 1 base, and 9 bases lay in between. The V gene's germline CDR1 is MRHNA and CDR2 SNTAGT. The CDR3 contains 14 residues. The chain's CDR3 is CASSPTGNTGELFF. The CDR3, as DNA: TGTGCCAGCAGCCCCACAGGGAACACCGGGGAGCTGTTTTTT.

The J gene is TRBJ1-6, the V gene TRBV2, with D possibly being TRBD1 (6 bases). Looked up from germline, CDR1 is SNHLY and CDR2 is FYNNEI. The CDR3 consists of 15 residues. V gave up 6 bases and J gave up 7 bases, with 16 bases separating them. DNA for the CDR3: TGTGCCAGCAGGCAAGAGGACAGCGTGAATTCACCCCTCCACTTT. It translates to CASRQEDSVNSPLHF.

The chain links TRBV2 to TRBJ2-3, with TRBD2 matching over 10 bases. Germline V gene sequence: CDR1 SNHLY, CDR2 FYNNEI. The CDR3 totals 16 residues. Trimming took 5 bases from V and 2 from J; bases not matched to a gene: 7. The CDR3 nucleotides are TGTGCCAGCAGTCTCCAAGCGGGAGGGTTCACAGATACGCAGTATTTT. Amino acid sequence: CASSLQAGGFTDTQYF.

The chain uses TRBV5-4 and TRBJ1-3; D gene ambiguous. CDR1 is SGHNT, CDR2 YYREEE, per germline (reference sequence). Trimming took off 0 bases at V and 4 bases at J, with 11 bases between the two ends. There are 15 residues in the CDR3. The CDR3, as DNA: TGTGCCAGCAGCTTGGGCCTCAACGAGGGAAACACCATATATTTT. It is translated as CASSLGLNEGNTIYF. Looking up the rest from reference TRBV5-4 and TRBJ1-3 gives the full variable domain: ETGVTQSPTHLIKTRGQQVTLRCSSQSGHNTVSWYQQALGQGPQFIFQYYREEENGRGNFPPRFSGLQFPNYSSELNVNALELDDSALYLCASSLGLNEGNTIYFGEGSWLTVV.

The chain couples TRBV7-9 to TRBJ2-7, with D maybe TRBD2 (6 bases). Trimming left V 3 bases short and J 5 bases short, with 17 bases between. Looked up from germline, CDR1 is SEHNR and CDR2 is FQNEAQ (reference sequence). The CDR3 has 15 residues. The CDR3 region has the DNA TGTGCCAGCAGCTTCGTGGCAGGGACTCTAGACGAGCAGTACTTC. It specifies CASSFVAGTLDEQYF.

This clone was observed a few times. The rearrangement links TRBV25-1 to TRBJ2-2; TRBD1 matches 8 bases. From germline, CDR1 is MGHDK and CDR2 SYGVNS. This CDR3 has 18 amino acids. The V and J ends lost 4 bases and 5 bases, in that order; junction bases with no gene match: 15. The CDR3 DNA is TGTGCCAGCAGTGCCCTAGGGAGGACAGGGATAGGAACCGGGGAGCTGTTTTTT. Residues: CASSALGRTGIGTGELFF.

This chain links TRBV2 with TRBJ1-1, with 7 bases matching TRBD1. The CDR3 has 12 residues. Looked up from germline, CDR1 is SNHLY and CDR2 is FYNNEI. With 9 bases clipped from V and 1 base from J, the junction kept 2 bases outside the gene matches. The CDR3 region has the DNA TGTGCCAGGAGACAGGGGAACACTGAAGCTTTCTTT. Amino acid sequence: CARRQGNTEAFF. Full variable domain (outside the CDR3, taken from reference TRBV2 and TRBJ1-1): EPEVTQTPSHQVTQMGQEVILRCVPISNHLYFYWYRQILGQKVEFLVSFYNNEISEKSEIFDDQFSVERPDGSNFTLKIRSTKLEDSAMYFCARRQGNTEAFFGQGTRLTVV.

The rearrangement uses TRBV18 and TRBJ2-1, with 9 bases lining up with TRBD1. CDR1 and CDR2 (germline): KGHSH, LQKENI. With V trimmed by 0 bases and J by 4 bases, 4 bases remained unmatched. This CDR3 spans 16 amino acids. In DNA, the CDR3 is TGTGCCAGCTCACCACCGGGACAGGGACAATACAATGAGCAGTTCTTC. Protein sequence: CASSPPGQGQYNEQFF.

This sequence joins TRBV28 and TRBJ1-2; D is unclear. Trimming took off 6 bases at V and 4 bases at J, with 15 bases between the two ends. The CDR3 is 14 residues long. Germline loops: CDR1 MDHEN, CDR2 SYDVKM. CDR3 coding DNA: TGTGCCAGCAGGCTAACGGGCCGGGGCTATGGCTACACCTTC. Its translation is CASRLTGRGYGYTF.

This sequence joins TRBV3-1 (or the pseudogene TRBV3-2) and TRBJ2-3; TRBD2 matches 9 bases. From germline, CDR1 is LGHDT and CDR2 YNNKEL (reference sequence). The CDR3 runs 19 residues. V lost 3 bases, J lost 0 bases, and 13 bases stayed unmatched. As DNA, the CDR3 is TGTGCCAGCAGCCACCAATTTGGCGGGAGGGGAAAGAGCACAGATACGCAGTATTTT. Amino acid sequence: CASSHQFGGRGKSTDTQYF.

This chain connects TRBV2 to TRBJ1-5; D is uncertain. The germline V gene has CDR1 SNHLY and CDR2 FYNNEI. The CDR3 extends over 12 amino acids. The V gene lost 3 bases and the J gene lost 4 bases, with 4 bases spanning the gap. This CDR3 is CASSDRNQPQHF. As DNA, the CDR3 is TGTGCCAGCAGTGATCGTAATCAGCCCCAGCATTTT.

This clone showed up just once. This chain connects TRBV5-5 to TRBJ2-1; TRBD1 agrees at 7 bases. The CDR3 loop spans 15 amino acids. Trimming at V came to 0 bases and at J to 8 bases, leaving 8 bases not matched to a gene. From germline, CDR1 is SGHKS and CDR2 YYEKEE (reference sequence). CDR3 protein: CASSLAGQASHEQFF. The CDR3 DNA sequence: TGTGCCAGCAGCTTGGCCGGACAGGCTAGCCATGAGCAGTTCTTC.

This sequence joins TRBV5-1 and TRBJ2-6, with a weak D call TRBD1 (6 bases). The germline V and J ends were trimmed by 2 bases and 1 base, with 7 bases remaining between them. Germline V gives CDR1 SGHRS, CDR2 YFSETQ. CDR3 length: 15 residues. The CDR3 sequence: CASSFGQSGANVLTF. Here the CDR3 DNA reads TGCGCCAGCAGCTTCGGACAGTCTGGGGCCAACGTCCTGACTTTC.

V usage is TRBV11-3 and J usage is TRBJ2-1; 10 nucleotides line up with TRBD2. J was trimmed by 5 bases and V by 1 base; bases with no gene match: 5. There are 16 residues in the CDR3. Germline CDR1 and CDR2: SGHNT and YENEEA. The CDR3 region has the DNA TGTGCCAGCAGCTTAGTTCCGGGACTAGCGAACAATGAGCAGTTCTTC. Amino acids: CASSLVPGLANNEQFF.

The V gene is TRBV3-1 (or the pseudogene TRBV3-2), the J gene TRBJ2-3, with 9 bases matching TRBD2. CDR1 and CDR2 from the germline V gene are LGHDT and YNNKEL (reference sequence). The V gene end was trimmed by 2 bases and the J gene end by 0 bases; junction bases not matched to a gene: 3. The CDR3 loop spans 16 amino acids. The chain's CDR3 is CASSQRGRVSTDTQYF. CDR3 sequence (DNA): TGTGCCAGCAGCCAACGCGGGAGGGTAAGCACAGATACGCAGTATTTT.

This chain connects TRBV5-1 to TRBJ2-7; 11 nucleotides agree with TRBD1. CDR3 size: 15 residues. Germline V CDR1 and CDR2: SGHRS, YFSETQ. V shed 0 bases and J 4 bases; nucleotides not matched to a gene: 3. CDR3 sequence: CASSLGTGGPYEQYF. The CDR3 region has the DNA TGCGCCAGCAGCTTGGGGACAGGGGGCCCATACGAGCAGTACTTC. Supplemented by reference TRBV5-1 and TRBJ2-7, the full variable domain reads KAGVTQTPRYLIKTRGQQVTLSCSPISGHRSVSWYQQTPGQGLQFLFEYFSETQRNKGNFPGRFSGRQFSNSRSEMNVSTLELGDSALYLCASSLGTGGPYEQYFGPGTRLTVT.

The gene calls are TRBV10-1 and TRBJ2-3, with TRBD2 matching over 7 bases. In germline, CDR1 is WNHNN, CDR2 SYGVQD (reference sequence). J gave up 5 bases and V 0 bases, and 8 bases lay outside the gene matches. The CDR3 has 16 residues. In DNA form, the CDR3 reads TGCGCCAGCAGTGAGTCGGGGAGGGCCGCGGGAGATACGCAGTATTTT. Translated, it gives CASSESGRAAGDTQYF.

This rearrangement joins TRBV5-1 to TRBJ2-3; a possible D gene is TRBD1 (6 bases). Per germline, CDR1 SGHRS and CDR2 YFSETQ. The V gene lost 0 bases and the J gene lost 2 bases, with 13 bases spanning the gap. The CDR3 runs to 16 residues. The CDR3 bases are TGCGCCAGCAGCTTGGTACAGGGAACCTTCACAGATACGCAGTATTTT. Its protein is CASSLVQGTFTDTQYF.